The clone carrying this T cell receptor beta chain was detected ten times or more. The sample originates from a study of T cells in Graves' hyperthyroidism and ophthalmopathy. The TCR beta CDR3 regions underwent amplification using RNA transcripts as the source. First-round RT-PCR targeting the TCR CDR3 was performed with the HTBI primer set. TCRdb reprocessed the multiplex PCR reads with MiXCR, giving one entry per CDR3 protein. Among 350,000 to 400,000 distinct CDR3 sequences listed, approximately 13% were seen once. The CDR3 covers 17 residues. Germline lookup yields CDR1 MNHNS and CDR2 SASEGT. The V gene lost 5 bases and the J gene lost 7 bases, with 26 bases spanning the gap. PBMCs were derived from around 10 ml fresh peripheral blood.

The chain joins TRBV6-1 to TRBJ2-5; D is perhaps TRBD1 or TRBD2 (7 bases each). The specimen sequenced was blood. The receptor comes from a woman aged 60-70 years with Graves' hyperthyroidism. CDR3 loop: CASSPQGGGPPKGTQYF. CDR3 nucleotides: TGTGCCAGCAGTCCTCAGGGGGGGGGTCCCCCCAAAGGGACCCAGTACTTC.